The subject of this entry is one T cell receptor beta chain. Second doses were pooled across both intervals (about 4 or about 12 weeks). This table comes from immunoSEQ multiplex PCR, and its TCRdb copy is limited to in-frame clones, with some not included. The sample has about 270,000 clones; approximately 94% are singletons. Trimming shortened V by 6 bases and J by 3 bases, and 20 bases separated the two germline ends. This CDR3 contains 17 residues. Looked up from germline, CDR1 is SGHVS and CDR2 is FNYEAQ. The data are from a study of T cell responses to AZD1222 COVID-19 vaccine. Sample: peripheral blood, taken 28 days after the second AZD1222 dose. The chain combines TRBV7-6 with TRBJ1-4; no clear D. This TCR derives from an adult who received the AZD1222 COVID-19 vaccine. The CDR3 region is CASSRTAKLSPNEKLFF. CDR3 DNA sequence: TGTGCCAGCAGTCGGACGGCAAAACTTTCACCTAATGAAAAACTGTTTTTT.